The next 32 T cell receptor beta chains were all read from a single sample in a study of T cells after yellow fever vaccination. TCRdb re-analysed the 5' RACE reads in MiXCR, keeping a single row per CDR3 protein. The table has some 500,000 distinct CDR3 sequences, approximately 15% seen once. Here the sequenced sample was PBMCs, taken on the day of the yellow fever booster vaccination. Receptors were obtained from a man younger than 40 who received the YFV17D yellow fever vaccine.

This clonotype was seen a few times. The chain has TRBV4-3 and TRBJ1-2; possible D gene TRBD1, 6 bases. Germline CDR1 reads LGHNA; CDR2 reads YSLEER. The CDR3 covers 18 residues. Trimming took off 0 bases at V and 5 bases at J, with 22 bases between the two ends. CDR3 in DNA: TGCGCCAGCAGCCAAGAGGTGCTGGGGGCCAGACAGCCTTATGGCTACACCTTC. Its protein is CASSQEVLGARQPYGYTF.

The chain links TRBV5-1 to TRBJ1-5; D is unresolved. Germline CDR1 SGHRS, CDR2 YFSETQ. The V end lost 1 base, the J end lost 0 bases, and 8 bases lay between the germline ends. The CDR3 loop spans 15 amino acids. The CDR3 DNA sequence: TGCGCCAGCAGCTTGACTGGCGGTAGCAATCAGCCCCAGCATTTT. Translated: CASSLTGGSNQPQHF.

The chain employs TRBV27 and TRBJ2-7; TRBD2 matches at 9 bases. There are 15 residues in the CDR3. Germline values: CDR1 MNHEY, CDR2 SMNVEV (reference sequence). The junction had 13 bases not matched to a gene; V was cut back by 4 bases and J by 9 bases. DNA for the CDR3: TGTGCCAGCAGTTCCCTAGCGGGGCCCGGACGGGGGCAGTACTTC. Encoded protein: CASSSLAGPGRGQYF.

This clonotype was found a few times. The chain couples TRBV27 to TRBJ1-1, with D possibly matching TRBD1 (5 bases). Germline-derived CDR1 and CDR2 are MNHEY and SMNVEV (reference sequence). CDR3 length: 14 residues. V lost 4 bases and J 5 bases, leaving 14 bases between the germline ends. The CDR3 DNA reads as TGTGCCAGCAGTTACGAGGGAGGGGAGACTGAAGCTTTCTTT. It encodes CASSYEGGETEAFF.

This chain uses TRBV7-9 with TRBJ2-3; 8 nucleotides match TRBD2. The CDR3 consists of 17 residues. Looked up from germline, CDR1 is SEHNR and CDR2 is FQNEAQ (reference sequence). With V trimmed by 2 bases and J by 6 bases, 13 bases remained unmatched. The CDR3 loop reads CASSLPPQAGGQDTQYF. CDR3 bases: TGTGCCAGCAGCTTACCCCCACAGGCGGGAGGACAGGATACGCAGTATTTT.

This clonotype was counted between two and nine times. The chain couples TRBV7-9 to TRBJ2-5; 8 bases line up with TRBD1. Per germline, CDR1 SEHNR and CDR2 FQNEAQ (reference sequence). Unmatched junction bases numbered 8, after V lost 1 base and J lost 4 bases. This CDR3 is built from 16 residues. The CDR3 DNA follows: TGTGCCAGCAGCTTAGGGACAGGGAGACACCGAGAGACCCAGTACTTC. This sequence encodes CASSLGTGRHRETQYF.

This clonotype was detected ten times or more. CDR3 DNA: TGCGCCAGCAGCGTCTCTAGAGGTCTATACGAGCAGTACTTC. Its translation: CASSVSRGLYEQYF. V is TRBV5-1 and J is TRBJ2-7; D is undetermined. Germline CDR1 is SGHRS and CDR2 is YFSETQ. The germline V and J ends were trimmed by 4 bases and 4 bases, with 15 bases remaining between them. This CDR3 spans 14 amino acids.

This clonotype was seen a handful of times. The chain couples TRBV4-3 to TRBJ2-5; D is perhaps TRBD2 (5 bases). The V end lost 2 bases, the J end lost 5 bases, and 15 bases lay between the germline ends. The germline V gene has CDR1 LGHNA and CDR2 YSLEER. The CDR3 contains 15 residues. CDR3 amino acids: CASSQSGGLTETQYF. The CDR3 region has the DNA TGCGCCAGCAGCCAATCAGGCGGACTTACGGAGACCCAGTACTTC.

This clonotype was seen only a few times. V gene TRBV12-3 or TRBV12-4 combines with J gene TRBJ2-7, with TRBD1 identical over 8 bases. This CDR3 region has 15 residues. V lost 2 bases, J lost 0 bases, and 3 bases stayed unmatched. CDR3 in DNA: TGTGCCAGCAGTTTAATTGGGACAGGCTCCTACGAGCAGTACTTC. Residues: CASSLIGTGSYEQYF.

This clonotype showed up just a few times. The chain's CDR3 is CASSSANTQYF. Here the CDR3 DNA reads TGTGCCAGCAGCTCCGCCAATACGCAGTATTTT. The gene calls are TRBV11-2 and TRBJ2-3; D gene unclear. Germline-derived CDR1 and CDR2 are SGHAT and FQNNGV. V was clipped by 4 bases and J by 7 bases, with 6 bases between them. The CDR3 length is 11 residues.

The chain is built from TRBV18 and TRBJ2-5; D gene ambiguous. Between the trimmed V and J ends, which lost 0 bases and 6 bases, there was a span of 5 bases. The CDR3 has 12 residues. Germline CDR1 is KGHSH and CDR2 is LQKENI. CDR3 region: CASSPPGQTQYF. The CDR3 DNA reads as TGTGCCAGCTCACCACCGGGCCAGACCCAGTACTTC.

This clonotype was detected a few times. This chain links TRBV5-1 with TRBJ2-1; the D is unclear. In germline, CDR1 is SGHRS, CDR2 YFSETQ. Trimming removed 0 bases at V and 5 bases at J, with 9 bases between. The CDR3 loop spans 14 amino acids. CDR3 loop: CASSLELNNNEQFF. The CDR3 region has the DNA TGCGCCAGCAGCTTGGAACTCAATAACAATGAGCAGTTCTTC.

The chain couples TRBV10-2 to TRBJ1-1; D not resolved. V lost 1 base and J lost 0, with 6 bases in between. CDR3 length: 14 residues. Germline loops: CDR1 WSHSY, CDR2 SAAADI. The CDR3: CASSEFSLNTEAFF. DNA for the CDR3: TGCGCCAGCAGTGAGTTCTCATTGAACACTGAAGCTTTCTTT.

CDR3 region: CSALSTDTQYF. CDR3 in DNA: TGCAGTGCTTTAAGTACAGATACGCAGTATTTT. This chain links TRBV20-1 with TRBJ2-3; D is uncertain. The CDR3 spans 11 residues. The germline V gene has CDR1 DFQATT and CDR2 SNEGSKA (reference sequence). V shed 5 bases and J shed 3 bases, with 6 bases lying between them.

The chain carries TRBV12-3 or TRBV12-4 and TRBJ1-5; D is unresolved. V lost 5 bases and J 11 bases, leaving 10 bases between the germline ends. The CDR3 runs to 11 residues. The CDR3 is CASSLAMAQHF. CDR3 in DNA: TGTGCCAGCAGTCTCGCCATGGCCCAGCATTTT.

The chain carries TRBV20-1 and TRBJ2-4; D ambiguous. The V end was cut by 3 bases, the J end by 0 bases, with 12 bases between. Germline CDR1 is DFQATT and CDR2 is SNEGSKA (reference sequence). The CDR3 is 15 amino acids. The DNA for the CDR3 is TGCAGTGCTAGGTGGAATACACTAGCCAAAAACATTCAGTACTTC. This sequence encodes CSARWNTLAKNIQYF.

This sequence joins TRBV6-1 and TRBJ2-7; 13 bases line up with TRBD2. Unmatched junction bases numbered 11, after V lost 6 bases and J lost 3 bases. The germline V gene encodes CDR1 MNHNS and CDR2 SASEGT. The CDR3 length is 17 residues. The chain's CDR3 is CASRKGTSGNKVYEQYF. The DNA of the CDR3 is TGTGCCAGCAGGAAGGGGACTAGCGGGAATAAGGTCTACGAGCAGTACTTC.

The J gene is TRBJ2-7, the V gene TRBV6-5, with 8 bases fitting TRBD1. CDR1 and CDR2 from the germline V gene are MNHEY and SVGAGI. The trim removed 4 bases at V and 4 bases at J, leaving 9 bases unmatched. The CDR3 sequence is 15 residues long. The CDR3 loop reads CASSFTTGALYEQYF. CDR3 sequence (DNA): TGTGCCAGCAGTTTCACGACAGGGGCCCTATACGAGCAGTACTTC.

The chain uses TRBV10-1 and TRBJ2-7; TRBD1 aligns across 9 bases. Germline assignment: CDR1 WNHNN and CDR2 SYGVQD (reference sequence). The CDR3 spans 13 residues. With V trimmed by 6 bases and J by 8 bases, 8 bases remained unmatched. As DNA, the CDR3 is TGCGCCAGCAGCCCCGGGACAGGGAGGCAGCAGTACTTC. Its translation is CASSPGTGRQQYF.

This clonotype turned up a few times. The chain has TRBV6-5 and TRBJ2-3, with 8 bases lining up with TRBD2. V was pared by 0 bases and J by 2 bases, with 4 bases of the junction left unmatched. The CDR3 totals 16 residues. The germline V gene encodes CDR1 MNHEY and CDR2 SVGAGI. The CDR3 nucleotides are TGTGCCAGCAGTTACTCCCTGCGGGAGGACACAGATACGCAGTATTTT. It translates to CASSYSLREDTDTQYF.

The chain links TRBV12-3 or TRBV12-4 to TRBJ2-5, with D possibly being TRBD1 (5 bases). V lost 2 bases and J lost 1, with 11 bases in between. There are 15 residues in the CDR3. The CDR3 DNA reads TGTGCCAGCAGTTTATTTGGGGCCCTCCAAGAGACCCAGTACTTC. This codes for CASSLFGALQETQYF.

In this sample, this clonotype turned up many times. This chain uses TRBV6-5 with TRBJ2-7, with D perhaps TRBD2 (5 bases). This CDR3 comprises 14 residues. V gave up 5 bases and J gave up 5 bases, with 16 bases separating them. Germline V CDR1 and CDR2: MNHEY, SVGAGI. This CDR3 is CASSPGRGWDEQYF. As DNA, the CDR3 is TGTGCCAGCAGTCCAGGACGGGGATGGGACGAGCAGTACTTC.

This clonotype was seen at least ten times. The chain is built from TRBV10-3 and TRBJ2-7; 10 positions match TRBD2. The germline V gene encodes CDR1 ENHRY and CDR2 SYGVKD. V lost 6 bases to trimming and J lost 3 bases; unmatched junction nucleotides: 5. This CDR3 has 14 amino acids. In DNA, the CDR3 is TGTGCCATCAGCCGACTAGCGGGCCACTACGAGCAGTACTTC. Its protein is CAISRLAGHYEQYF.

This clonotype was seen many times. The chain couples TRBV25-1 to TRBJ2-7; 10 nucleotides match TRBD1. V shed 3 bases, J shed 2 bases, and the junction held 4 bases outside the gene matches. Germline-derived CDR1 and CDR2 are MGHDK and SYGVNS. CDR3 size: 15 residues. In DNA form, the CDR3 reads TGTGCCAGCAGTGACACCGGGACAGGGGCCTACGAGCAGTACTTC. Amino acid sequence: CASSDTGTGAYEQYF.

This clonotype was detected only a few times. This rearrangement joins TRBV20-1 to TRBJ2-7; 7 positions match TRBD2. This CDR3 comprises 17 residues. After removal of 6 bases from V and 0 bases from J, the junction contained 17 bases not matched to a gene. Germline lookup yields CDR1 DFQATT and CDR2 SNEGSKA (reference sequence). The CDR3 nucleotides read TGCAGTGCCGAAGTTCGCGGGAGAGCAAGGAGCTCCTACGAGCAGTACTTC. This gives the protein CSAEVRGRARSSYEQYF.

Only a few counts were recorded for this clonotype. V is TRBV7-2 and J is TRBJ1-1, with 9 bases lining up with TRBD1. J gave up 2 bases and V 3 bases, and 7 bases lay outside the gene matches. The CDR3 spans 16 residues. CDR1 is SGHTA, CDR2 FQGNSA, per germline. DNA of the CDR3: TGTGCCAGCAGCTTGAGTTGGACAGGGGTAAACACTGAAGCTTTCTTT. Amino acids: CASSLSWTGVNTEAFF.

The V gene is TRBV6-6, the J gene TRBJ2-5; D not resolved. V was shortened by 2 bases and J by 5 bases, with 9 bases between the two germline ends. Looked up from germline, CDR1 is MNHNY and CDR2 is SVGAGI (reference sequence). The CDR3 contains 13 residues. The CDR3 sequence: CASSYHQRETQYF. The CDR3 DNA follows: TGTGCCAGCAGTTACCACCAACGGGAGACCCAGTACTTC.

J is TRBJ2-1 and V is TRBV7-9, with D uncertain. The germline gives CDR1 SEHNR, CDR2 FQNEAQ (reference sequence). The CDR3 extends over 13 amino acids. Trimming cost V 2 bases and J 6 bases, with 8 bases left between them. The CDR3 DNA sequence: TGTGCCAGCAGCTTATCACTCCTCAATGAGCAGTTCTTC. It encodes CASSLSLLNEQFF.

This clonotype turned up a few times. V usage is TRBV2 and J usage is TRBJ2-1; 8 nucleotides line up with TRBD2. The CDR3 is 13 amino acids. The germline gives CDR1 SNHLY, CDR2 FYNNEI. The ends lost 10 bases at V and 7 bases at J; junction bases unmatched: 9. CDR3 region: CATPGTRKNEQFF. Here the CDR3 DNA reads TGTGCCACCCCCGGGACTAGAAAAAATGAGCAGTTCTTC.

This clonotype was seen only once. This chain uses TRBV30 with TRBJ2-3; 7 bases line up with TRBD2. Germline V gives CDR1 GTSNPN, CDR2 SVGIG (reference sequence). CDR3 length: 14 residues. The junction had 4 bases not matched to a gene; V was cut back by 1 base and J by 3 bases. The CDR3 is CAWSASGKTDTQYF. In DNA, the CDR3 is TGTGCCTGGAGTGCAAGCGGGAAGACAGATACGCAGTATTTT. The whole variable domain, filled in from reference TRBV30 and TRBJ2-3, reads SQTIHQWPATLVQPVGSPLSLECTVEGTSNPNLYWYRQAAGRGLQLLFYSVGIGQISSEVPQNLSASRPQDRQFILSSKKLLLSDSGFYLCAWSASGKTDTQYFGPGTRLTVL.

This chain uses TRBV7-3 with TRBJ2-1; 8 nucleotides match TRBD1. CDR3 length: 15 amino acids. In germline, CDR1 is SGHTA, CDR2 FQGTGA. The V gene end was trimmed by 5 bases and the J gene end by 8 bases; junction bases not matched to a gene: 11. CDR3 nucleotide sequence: TGTGCCAGCAGCGAGAGGCGGACAGGGACAGATGAGCAGTTCTTC. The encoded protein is CASSERRTGTDEQFF.

The CDR3 is CASSHGLAVTDTQYF. CDR3 nucleotides: TGCGCCAGCAGCCATGGACTAGCGGTGACAGATACGCAGTATTTT. V usage is TRBV4-3 and J usage is TRBJ2-3; 10 nucleotides align to TRBD2. The CDR3 covers 15 residues. The V and J ends lost 3 bases and 3 bases, in that order; junction bases with no gene match: 3. Germline V CDR1 and CDR2: LGHNA, YSLEER.